The clone carrying this T cell receptor (beta chain) was observed many times. This record belongs to a study of T-cell reconstitution after alpha-beta-depleted transplantation in children. For TCRbeta, the library was prepared with unique molecular identifiers. TCRdb called the PCR reads again in MiXCR, with one record for every CDR3 protein. The sample includes 200,000 to 250,000 distinct CDR3 sequences, 9.7% of them seen just once. Germline V gene lookup returns CDR1 SEHNR and CDR2 FQNEAQ (reference sequence). The CDR3 covers 17 residues. V lost 5 bases and J lost 7; bases outside the gene matches: 16.

The rearrangement uses TRBV7-9 and TRBJ1-4; 7 bases map to TRBD1. The sample here was PBMCs from the stem cell graft donor, taken from the stem cell graft. This sequence was found in a human donor who donated a stem cell graft to a child with SCID. CDR3 sequence: CASSDTTGPMAPEKLFF. Here the CDR3 DNA reads TGTGCCAGCAGCGATACGACAGGGCCCATGGCTCCTGAAAAACTGTTTTTT.